A single sample is the source of the 11 T cell receptor beta chains below, sequenced in a study of cytomegalovirus exposure and HLA in healthy donors. In the PCR, 60 Vbeta and 13 Jbeta primers were used. Sequencing used immunoSEQ multiplex PCR; TCRdb keeps in-frame clones, though not all of them. The sample shows around 82,000 clones, roughly 79% of them seen only once. Sequencing input: PBMCs. All receptors come from a male donor in good health and CMV-seropositive.

CDR3 sequence (DNA): TGTGCCAGCAGTAACGCGGGACGGGGGAAGCGAACAGATACGCAGTATTTT. Amino acid sequence: CASSNAGRGKRTDTQYF. This chain joins TRBV7-8 and TRBJ2-3; TRBD2 might be the D (6 bases). CDR3 length: 17 residues. Trimming pared 6 bases from V and 3 bases from J, leaving 22 bases between. Germline V gene sequence: CDR1 SGHVS, CDR2 FQNEAQ.

This clone appeared once. This chain connects TRBV2 to TRBJ2-5, with TRBD2 as a possible D gene (5 bases). V lost 6 bases and J 6 bases, leaving 20 bases between the germline ends. The CDR3 consists of 15 residues. Germline assignment: CDR1 SNHLY and CDR2 FYNNEI. CDR3 loop: CASRELGPERQTQYF. CDR3 nucleotides: TGTGCCAGCAGGGAACTCGGACCTGAGCGGCAGACCCAGTACTTC.

This rearrangement joins TRBV7-2 to TRBJ1-3, with 7 nucleotides matching TRBD1. CDR3 length: 17 amino acids. Per the germline V gene, CDR1 is SGHTA and CDR2 is FQGNSA. Unmatched junction bases numbered 8, after V lost 1 base and J lost 2 bases. The CDR3 protein is CASSLVGGRVPGNTIYF. CDR3 in DNA: TGTGCCAGCAGCTTAGTAGGGGGCAGGGTACCTGGAAACACCATATATTTT.

The J gene is TRBJ2-7, the V gene TRBV30; tentative D call: TRBD2 (6 bases). In germline, CDR1 is GTSNPN, CDR2 SVGIG (reference sequence). V was cut by 3 bases and J by 0 bases, with 15 bases left in between. The CDR3 runs to 15 residues. The CDR3 DNA reads as TGTGCCTGGAGCGGAGGGGACTCAAACTCCTACGAGCAGTACTTC. Its protein product is CAWSGGDSNSYEQYF.

This clone was picked up a small number of times. The chain joins TRBV6-6 to TRBJ1-5, with D perhaps matching TRBD1 (5 bases). Germline CDR1 MNHNY, CDR2 SVGAGI (reference sequence). The V end lost 4 bases, the J end lost 1 base, and 8 bases lay between the germline ends. The CDR3 extends over 14 amino acids. The CDR3 loop is CASSSGLSNQPQHF. The CDR3 nucleotides are TGTGCCAGCAGTTCGGGACTGAGCAATCAGCCCCAGCATTTT.

This clone was observed once. The chain employs TRBV2 and TRBJ2-5, with TRBD1 identical over 7 bases. CDR1 and CDR2 (germline): SNHLY, FYNNEI. J lost 3 bases, V lost 6 bases, and 7 bases had no gene match. The CDR3 consists of 14 residues. CDR3 sequence: CASRVGTVEETQYF. DNA of the CDR3: TGTGCCAGCAGAGTGGGGACAGTCGAAGAGACCCAGTACTTC. Together with reference TRBV2 and TRBJ2-5, the CDR3 gives the full variable domain: EPEVTQTPSHQVTQMGQEVILRCVPISNHLYFYWYRQILGQKVEFLVSFYNNEISEKSEIFDDQFSVERPDGSNFTLKIRSTKLEDSAMYFCASRVGTVEETQYFGPGTRLLVL.

V usage is TRBV6-5 and J usage is TRBJ1-1, with TRBD1 matching over 7 bases. The V and J ends lost 5 bases and 1 base, in that order; junction bases with no gene match: 4. This CDR3 comprises 14 residues. CDR1 is MNHEY, CDR2 SVGAGI, per germline. The CDR3 DNA follows: TGTGCCAGCAGTGAAGGGGGCGCGAACACTGAAGCTTTCTTT. Its translation is CASSEGGANTEAFF.

This sequence joins TRBV6-1 and TRBJ2-5, with D possibly matching TRBD2 (6 bases). This CDR3 has 13 amino acids. The germline CDR1 and CDR2 sequences are MNHNS and SASEGT. V was clipped by 5 bases and J by 1 base, with 8 bases between them. DNA for the CDR3: TGTGCCAGCAGTTTACTAGCCCAAGAGACCCAGTACTTC. Translation: CASSLLAQETQYF.

The V and J genes are TRBV7-2 and TRBJ1-2, with D perhaps matching TRBD1 (6 bases). Germline CDR1 reads SGHTA; CDR2 reads FQGNSA. The CDR3 is 18 amino acids. V lost 6 bases, J lost 1 base, and 24 bases lay in between. DNA of the CDR3: TGTGCCAGCAGTCGTACCTGGACAGTCAATTACCTTAACTATGGCTACACCTTC. Its translation is CASSRTWTVNYLNYGYTF.

The CDR3 DNA reads TGTGCCAGCAGCTTAAGCGGGGGGGCCGCAGATACGCAGTATTTT. It is translated as CASSLSGGAADTQYF. This rearrangement joins TRBV11-1 to TRBJ2-3; 10 bases agree with TRBD2. Germline trimming cut 2 bases from V and 4 bases from J; bases unmatched to any gene: 3. The CDR3 covers 15 residues. Germline CDR1 and CDR2: SGHAT and FQDESV (reference sequence).

This clone was seen once. This chain uses TRBV9 with TRBJ1-1, with a tentative D call TRBD1 (6 bases). The V end lost 4 bases, the J end lost 4 bases, and 17 bases lay between the germline ends. The CDR3 has 15 amino acids. The germline CDR1 and CDR2 sequences are SGDLS and YYNGEE. The CDR3 nucleotides are TGTGCCAGCAGCATACTGACAGGCCGAGGCACTGAAGCTTTCTTT. It specifies CASSILTGRGTEAFF.